These 5 T cell receptor beta chains share one sample of origin, sequenced in a study of shared clonotypes between healthy human individuals. The repertoire was sequenced with immunoSEQ multiplex PCR; TCRdb's copy has only in-frame clones and lacks some. Of around 2.1 million clones detected, almost 96% appear once; the ten largest clones hold approximately 0.13%. Sequenced: naive CD4+ T cells sorted from blood. Subset indicated: CD45RA+ positively selected. The receptors shown here come from a man younger than 35 in good health.

The chain employs TRBV2 and TRBJ1-2, with TRBD1 matching 8 bases. Per the germline V gene, CDR1 is SNHLY and CDR2 is FYNNEI. This CDR3 comprises 16 residues. V trimming: 4 bases; J trimming: 0 bases; junction bases outside the gene matches: 7. The CDR3 spells CASSVETGAANYGYTF. The DNA of the CDR3 is TGTGCCAGCAGTGTGGAGACAGGGGCGGCTAACTATGGCTACACCTTC.

The J gene is TRBJ1-2, the V gene TRBV18; D not resolved. Germline loops: CDR1 KGHSH, CDR2 LQKENI. V lost 1 base, J lost 7 bases, and 19 bases lay in between. This CDR3 region has 16 residues. This CDR3 reads CASSPQETALGRGYTF. CDR3 sequence (DNA): TGTGCCAGCTCACCACAAGAAACAGCGCTGGGCCGTGGCTACACCTTC. The whole variable domain, remainder taken from reference TRBV18 and TRBJ1-2, is NAGVMQNPRHLVRRRGQEARLRCSPMKGHSHVYWYRQLPEEGLKFMVYLQKENIIDESGMPKERFSAEFPKEGPSILRIQQVVRGDSAAYFCASSPQETALGRGYTFGSGTRLTVV.

The chain carries TRBV5-6 and TRBJ1-1, with a tentative D call TRBD1 (6 bases). Germline values: CDR1 SGHDT, CDR2 YYEEEE. The length of the CDR3 is 13 residues. V lost 6 bases and J 0 bases, leaving 9 bases between the germline ends. DNA of the CDR3: TGTGCCAGCATAAGGGGGATGAACACTGAAGCTTTCTTT. Its protein product is CASIRGMNTEAFF.

V and J are TRBV4-3 and TRBJ1-6; D uncertain. Trimming left V 0 bases short and J 10 bases short, with 7 bases between. Germline CDR1 and CDR2: LGHNA and YSLEER. This CDR3 has 13 amino acids. CDR3 sequence reads: CASSQDLGSPLHF. The CDR3 DNA reads TGCGCCAGCAGCCAAGATTTGGGATCACCCCTCCACTTT.

The chain uses TRBV30 and TRBJ1-5, with 10 bases matching TRBD1. This CDR3 has 14 amino acids. The junction had 8 bases not matched to a gene; V was cut back by 1 base and J by 11 bases. The germline V gene encodes CDR1 GTSNPN and CDR2 SVGIG (reference sequence). The chain's CDR3 is CAWSGGQGSGAQHF. The CDR3 DNA follows: TGTGCCTGGAGTGGGGGACAGGGGAGTGGGGCCCAGCATTTT. Supplemented by reference TRBV30 and TRBJ1-5, the full variable domain reads SQTIHQWPATLVQPVGSPLSLECTVEGTSNPNLYWYRQAAGRGLQLLFYSVGIGQISSEVPQNLSASRPQDRQFILSSKKLLLSDSGFYLCAWSGGQGSGAQHFGDGTRLSIL.